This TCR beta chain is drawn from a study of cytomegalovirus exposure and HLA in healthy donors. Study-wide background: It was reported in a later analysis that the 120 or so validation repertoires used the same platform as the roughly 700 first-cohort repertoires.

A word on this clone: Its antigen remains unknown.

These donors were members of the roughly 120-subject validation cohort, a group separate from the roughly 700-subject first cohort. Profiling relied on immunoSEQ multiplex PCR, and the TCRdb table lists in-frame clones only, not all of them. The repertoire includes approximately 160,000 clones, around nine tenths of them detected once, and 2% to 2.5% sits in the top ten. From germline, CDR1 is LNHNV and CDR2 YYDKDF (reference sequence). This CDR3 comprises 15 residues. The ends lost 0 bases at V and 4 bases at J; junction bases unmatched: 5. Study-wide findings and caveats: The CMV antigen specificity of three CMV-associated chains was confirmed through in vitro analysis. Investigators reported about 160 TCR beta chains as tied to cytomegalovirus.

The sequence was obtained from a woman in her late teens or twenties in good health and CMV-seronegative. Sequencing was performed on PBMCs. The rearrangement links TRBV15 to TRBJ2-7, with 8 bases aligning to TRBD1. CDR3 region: CATSRERTGPYEQYF. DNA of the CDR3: TGTGCCACCAGCAGAGAAAGGACAGGGCCTTACGAGCAGTACTTC.